Each of the 24 T cell receptor beta chains below was sequenced from the same sample in a study of blood T cell repertoires in COVID-19. Clones were read by immunoSEQ multiplex PCR, and TCRdb kept only the in-frame ones, dropping some. Here the sample spans 300,000 to 400,000 clones, roughly 90% being singletons. Material: peripheral blood. These receptors all come from a woman in her seventies with COVID-19, enrolled during active disease.

Turning to this clone: This sample includes further DNA sequences coding for the same CDR3. The chain has TRBV19 and TRBJ1-1, with no clear D. CDR3 length: 13 amino acids. V was shortened by 3 bases and J by 2 bases, with 7 bases between the two germline ends. Germline V gives CDR1 LNHDA, CDR2 SQIVND (reference sequence). CDR3 DNA sequence: TGTGCCAGTAGTATGACGGGAAACACTGAAGCTTTCTTT. As protein: CASSMTGNTEAFF.

The V call is TRBV6-5, the J call TRBJ1-3, with D tentatively TRBD1 (6 bases). With 0 bases removed from V and 2 bases from J, the gap between germline ends came to 11 bases. This CDR3 comprises 16 residues. Germline CDR1 reads MNHEY; CDR2 reads SVGAGI. CDR3 sequence: CASSYSGHGAGNTIYF. CDR3 coding DNA: TGTGCCAGCAGTTACTCGGGACATGGGGCTGGAAACACCATATATTTT.

This chain links TRBV19 with TRBJ1-2, with a tentative D call TRBD1 (6 bases). There are 15 residues in the CDR3. V lost 0 bases and J 2 bases, leaving 10 bases between the germline ends. The germline CDR1 and CDR2 sequences are LNHDA and SQIVND (reference sequence). CDR3 bases: TGTGCCAGTAGTATAGAAGCAGGGGTAAACTATGGCTACACCTTC. It specifies CASSIEAGVNYGYTF.

A few counts support this clone. The chain combines TRBV7-2 with TRBJ2-7; no reliable D call. Between the trimmed V and J ends, which lost 5 bases and 2 bases, there was a span of 4 bases. This CDR3 region has 11 residues. Germline V gene lookup returns CDR1 SGHTA and CDR2 FQGNSA. CDR3 in DNA: TGTGCCAGCAGCGCGACCTACGAGCAGTACTTC. This translates into CASSATYEQYF.

The chain recombines TRBV5-1 with TRBJ1-1, with 8 bases aligning to TRBD1. The CDR3 consists of 13 residues. CDR1 is SGHRS, CDR2 YFSETQ, per germline. With 6 bases clipped from V and 3 bases from J, the junction kept 4 bases outside the gene matches. The DNA of the CDR3 is TGCGCCAGCATGTCGGACAGGGACACTGAAGCTTTCTTT. As protein: CASMSDRDTEAFF.

V is TRBV6-5 and J is TRBJ1-6; maybe TRBD1 (5 bases). Looked up from germline, CDR1 is MNHEY and CDR2 is SVGAGI. With 3 bases removed from V and 6 bases from J, the gap between germline ends came to 9 bases. The CDR3 is 14 residues long. DNA for the CDR3: TGTGCCAGCAGTTATCAGGGTCCTAATTCACCCCTCCACTTT. This translates into CASSYQGPNSPLHF.

The chain carries TRBV5-4 and TRBJ1-4; tentatively, D is TRBD1 (5 bases). Germline values: CDR1 SGHNT, CDR2 YYREEE (reference sequence). The V end was cut by 4 bases, the J end by 4 bases, with 11 bases between. This CDR3 is 14 amino acids long. The CDR3 nucleotides read TGTGCCAGCAGCCGGGGGGGTCTTAATGAAAAACTGTTTTTT. It codes for CASSRGGLNEKLFF. Based on the CDR3 plus reference TRBV5-4 and TRBJ1-4, the full variable domain is ETGVTQSPTHLIKTRGQQVTLRCSSQSGHNTVSWYQQALGQGPQFIFQYYREEENGRGNFPPRFSGLQFPNYSSELNVNALELDDSALYLCASSRGGLNEKLFFGSGTQLSVL.

This clone occurred once. This chain joins TRBV5-1 and TRBJ2-5; 7 bases line up with TRBD1. Germline CDR1 and CDR2: SGHRS and YFSETQ. Trimming cost V 7 bases and J 3 bases; bases outside gene matches: 9. The CDR3 is 14 amino acids. The DNA of the CDR3 is TGCGCCAGCGCTGGACAGGCCCCCGAAGAGACCCAGTACTTC. It yields the protein CASAGQAPEETQYF.

This clone was observed once. CDR3 sequence reads: CASSTRTGRTEAFF. The CDR3 DNA follows: TGCGCCAGCAGCACCCGGACAGGGAGGACTGAAGCTTTCTTT. The chain uses TRBV5-1 and TRBJ1-1; 8 bases map to TRBD1. Germline-derived CDR1 and CDR2 are SGHRS and YFSETQ. The CDR3 has 14 amino acids. J gave up 5 bases and V 4 bases, and 7 bases lay outside the gene matches.

The J gene is TRBJ2-5, the V gene TRBV4-2; no definite D call. The CDR3 contains 14 residues. Trimming left V 0 bases short and J 3 bases short, with 8 bases between. Germline values: CDR1 LGHNA, CDR2 YNFKEQ. The CDR3 loop is CASSQENRKETQYF. Written as DNA, the CDR3 is TGTGCCAGCAGCCAAGAAAACAGAAAAGAGACCCAGTACTTC.

In its sample, this clone was seen a few times. V gene TRBV29-1 combines with J gene TRBJ1-4, with D uncertain. V was clipped by 6 bases and J by 4 bases, with 12 bases between them. CDR1 is SQVTM, CDR2 ANQGSEA, per germline. This CDR3 has 13 residues. This CDR3 is CSVRQPYNEKLFF. For the CDR3, the DNA is TGCAGCGTCAGACAACCTTATAATGAAAAACTGTTTTTT.

This chain links TRBV28 with TRBJ1-5; D gene ambiguous. CDR1 is MDHEN and CDR2 is SYDVKM in the germline V gene. This CDR3 has 14 amino acids. V gave up 8 bases and J gave up 5 bases, with 16 bases separating them. CDR3 amino acids: CASPPNKYHQPQHF. CDR3 nucleotides: TGTGCCAGCCCTCCCAACAAGTACCATCAGCCCCAGCATTTT.

The chain uses TRBV11-2 and TRBJ1-5, with 7 positions matching TRBD1. Germline V lookup: CDR1 SGHAT, CDR2 FQNNGV. The CDR3 spans 13 residues. Trimming took 0 bases from V and 9 from J; bases not matched to a gene: 2. The chain's CDR3 is CASSLDRTGPQHF. CDR3 DNA: TGTGCCAGCAGCTTAGACAGGACAGGGCCCCAGCATTTT.

The CDR3 coding sequence is TGCAGCGTTGAAGAGGGAAGGACTAGCGTCGCAGATACGCAGTATTTT. Translating gives CSVEEGRTSVADTQYF. This chain links TRBV29-1 with TRBJ2-3; TRBD2 matches 9 bases. Per the germline V gene, CDR1 is SQVTM and CDR2 is ANQGSEA. V was pared by 0 bases and J by 4 bases, with 8 bases of the junction left unmatched. The CDR3 length is 16 residues.

This clone was seen a single time. V usage is TRBV13 and J usage is TRBJ2-5, with 8 bases that match TRBD2. CDR1 and CDR2 (germline): PRHDT, FYEKMQ (reference sequence). The length of the CDR3 is 17 residues. V trimming: 5 bases; J trimming: 0 bases; junction bases outside the gene matches: 11. The CDR3, as DNA: TGTGCCAGCAGCCCCAGCCGGCTAGCGGGCGACCAAGAGACCCAGTACTTC. Protein sequence: CASSPSRLAGDQETQYF.

V is TRBV6-6 and J is TRBJ1-1; no clear D. The CDR3 loop spans 11 amino acids. The germline V gene encodes CDR1 MNHNY and CDR2 SVGAGI (reference sequence). Trimming left V 7 bases short and J 7 bases short, with 10 bases between. The CDR3 DNA reads TGTGCCAGCACCGCGTGGAGTGAAGCTTTCTTT. Its protein is CASTAWSEAFF.

CDR3 sequence reads: CASSQGAGSYNEQFF. The CDR3, as DNA: TGCGCCAGCAGCCAAGGTGCCGGCTCCTACAATGAGCAGTTCTTC. The chain recombines TRBV4-3 with TRBJ2-1; D unresolved. The CDR3 runs 15 residues. The germline V gene has CDR1 LGHNA and CDR2 YSLEER. The V gene lost 1 base and the J gene lost 0 bases, with 7 bases spanning the gap.

Comments on this clone: Sequence at one end of the junction differs from germline and may be a read error. This sequence joins TRBV3-1 (or the pseudogene TRBV3-2) and TRBJ2-7; possible D gene TRBD2, 5 bases. Germline V CDR1 and CDR2: LGHDT, YNNKEL (reference sequence). This CDR3 region has 12 residues. The CDR3 sequence is CASSQGAAGTSF. DNA of the CDR3: TGTGCCAGCAGCCAAGGAGCGGCAGGAACCTCCTTC.

The CDR3 sequence is CASRQLGQGGSYTF. The CDR3 bases are TGTGCCAGCAGACAACTCGGACAGGGCGGTAGCTACACCTTC. The rearrangement uses TRBV6-5 and TRBJ1-2; 8 positions agree with TRBD1. Germline values: CDR1 MNHEY, CDR2 SVGAGI. CDR3 length: 14 residues. V dropped 6 bases and J dropped 9; count of bases not matched to a gene: 12.

This sequence joins TRBV5-1 and TRBJ1-4; D uncertain. The CDR3 covers 16 residues. The germline V gene encodes CDR1 SGHRS and CDR2 YFSETQ. Trimming left V 0 bases short and J 8 bases short, with 17 bases between. DNA for the CDR3: TGCGCCAGCAGCTTGGTTTATATACAGTCTGGAGAAAAACTGTTTTTT. It encodes CASSLVYIQSGEKLFF.

The sample holds one count of this clone. This chain joins TRBV11-3 and TRBJ2-7, with D perhaps matching TRBD1 (5 bases). Trimming removed 1 base at V and 5 bases at J, with 9 bases between. The CDR3 is 13 residues long. CDR1 is SGHNT, CDR2 YENEEA, per germline. CDR3 residues: CASSLAPTDEQYF. Written as DNA, the CDR3 is TGTGCCAGCAGCTTAGCTCCGACAGACGAGCAGTACTTC.

The chain is built from TRBV2 and TRBJ2-3; 9 bases match TRBD2. V dropped 4 bases and J dropped 5; count of bases not matched to a gene: 10. The CDR3 has 16 amino acids. Looked up from germline, CDR1 is SNHLY and CDR2 is FYNNEI. The CDR3 DNA follows: TGTGCCAGCAGTGTGAGCGGGGGGACGTCAGGAGATACGCAGTATTTT. Translating it yields CASSVSGGTSGDTQYF.

V usage is TRBV11-2 and J usage is TRBJ2-2, with 10 bases fitting TRBD2. The V and J ends lost 5 bases and 7 bases, in that order; junction bases with no gene match: 13. The CDR3 is made up of 17 amino acids. Germline CDR1 reads SGHAT; CDR2 reads FQNNGV. The CDR3 is CASSPRLAGEESGELFF. CDR3 DNA sequence: TGTGCCAGCAGCCCCCGGCTAGCGGGGGAAGAGAGCGGGGAGCTGTTTTTT.

On this clone itself: This CDR3 is also generated by other DNA sequences in the sample. The rearrangement uses TRBV9 and TRBJ1-5, with TRBD1 as a possible D gene (5 bases). The CDR3 loop spans 14 amino acids. The V gene lost 5 bases and the J gene lost 2 bases, with 11 bases spanning the gap. Looked up from germline, CDR1 is SGDLS and CDR2 is YYNGEE. CDR3 coding DNA: TGTGCCAGCAGTGTGGGGGAGGGCAATCAGCCCCAGCATTTT. It translates to CASSVGEGNQPQHF.